The subject of this entry is one TCR beta chain. Its antigen specificity is not known. One end of the junction does not line up with germline, which may come from a read error. The sample comes from a study of blood T cell repertoires in COVID-19 (TCRdb year 2020). In terms of the full investigation: Collaborator samples came from the United States, Italy and Spain and covered acute and convalescent phases of COVID-19. Subjects who had been exposed to COVID-19, were actively infected with it, or had recovered from it provided the deeply sampled blood TCRbeta repertoires that made up the dataset. Samples were obtained from the ongoing ImmuneRACE study (first 160 participants) and from about 1,300 subjects provided by 6 global collaborators. The repertoires were released in a freely available public database meant as a resource for research on the immune response to SARS-CoV-2. The prospective study material was composed of cDNA or gDNA derived from T cells, B-cell-depleted T cells, or PBMCs. The sample metadata nearly always contained a de-identified subject ID, COVID-19 status, age in years and sex. Where HLA class I and class II types were available, the types were taken from metadata supplied by the sample provider, not from assay-based typing. The study at large found these results: The amount of clinical and demographic metadata varied by source and participant and was provided uncurated.

Whole blood was collected in K2EDTA tubes by collaborating institutions according to the institutions' own protocols. For TCRbeta analysis, collaborators shipped samples in one of three forms: frozen whole blood, isolated PBMCs, or DNA extracted from either of those sample types. TCRbeta CDR3 regions were amplified from genomic DNA by means of the immunoSEQ Assay, a bias-controlled multiplex PCR. On the authors' methods: The number of nucleated cells in each sample was estimated by amplification of reference gene primers within the assay. Sequence reads were collapsed and filtered to measure the absolute abundance of every unique TCRbeta CDR3 rearrangement. Productive Simpson clonality was computed per sample as the square root of Simpson's diversity index over productive rearrangements. TCRdb took over this immuneACCESS table, retaining in-frame rearrangements with V and J assigned. Such tables are incomplete; in checked studies, under half of the missing clones stem from an unresolved V gene, and the remainder is unexplained. V and J calls and clone size are copied from that table; D and trimming were computed from the DNA. Present in this sample are 350,000 or so clones, about four fifths of which were seen just once. Almost 3% of the sample lies in the top ten.

The TCR was taken from a man aged 30 to 45 with active or convalescent COVID-19. Sequencing was performed on peripheral blood.

The CDR3 region has the sequence CASRTAGTGSGYRYTF. At the DNA level, the sequence is TGTGCCAGCAGAACCGCCGGGACAGGGAGCGGCTATCGCTACACCTTC. The rearrangement joined TRBV28 to TRBJ1-2; TRBD1 lines up with 9 middle nucleotides. The CDR3 spans 16 residues, from the cysteine through the phenylalanine. The retained sequence is limited to the CDR3, 48 bases, with the frame set at the first base. CDR1 and CDR2 (MDHEN, SYDVKM) derive from the germline V gene.